This record looks at one TCR beta chain sequence and its context. Its antigen is unidentified. All of the isolated RNA was reverse transcribed, so expressed TCRB transcripts were sequenced. Repertoires were generated with immunoSEQ multiplex PCR, while TCRdb's copy carries only in-frame clones and drops some. Of hundreds of thousands of clones in the sample, over 11% were seen once. V lost 1 base and J 7 bases, leaving 12 bases between the germline ends. The CDR3 has 14 amino acids. The germline CDR1 and CDR2 sequences are LGHNA and YSLEER. This entry is derived from a study of beta chain features in type 1 diabetes. Study-wide findings and caveats: All four CD4+ subsets from Type 1 diabetes patients carried moderately but significantly shorter TCRB CDR3s.

The sample was naive CD4+ T cells from blood. The chain uses TRBV4-3 and TRBJ2-3; TRBD2 might be the D (5 bases). The receptor was isolated from a man aged 18-30 years with type 1 diabetes. This chain's CDR3 is CASSQGPTGNTQYF. CDR3 nucleotide sequence: TGCGCCAGCAGCCAAGGACCTACCGGGAATACGCAGTATTTT.